This record covers a single T cell receptor (beta chain). Its specificity is not known. This sample stems from a study of T cells in localized non-small cell lung cancer. In germline, CDR1 is MDHEN, CDR2 SYDVKM. V was shortened by 5 bases and J by 6 bases, with 9 bases between the two germline ends. The CDR3 consists of 12 residues. Measured with immunoSEQ multiplex PCR; TCRdb has only the in-frame clones, and not every one. The profile covers 130,000 or so clones, with around 90% appearing a single time and roughly 1.8% taken by the ten largest. Study findings and constraints: Paired adjacent lung recovered a median about 61 of the top 100 tumor clones. One tumor region alone was sequenced, and heterogeneity therefore remains possible.

Specimen: peripheral blood, collected before any cancer treatment. This chain uses TRBV28 with TRBJ2-3, with D possibly matching TRBD2 (6 bases). This TCR derives from a female donor older than 55 with stage I lung adenocarcinoma. Written as DNA, the CDR3 is TGTGCCAGCAGTCCGGAGGGTGATACGCAGTATTTT. It yields the protein CASSPEGDTQYF.